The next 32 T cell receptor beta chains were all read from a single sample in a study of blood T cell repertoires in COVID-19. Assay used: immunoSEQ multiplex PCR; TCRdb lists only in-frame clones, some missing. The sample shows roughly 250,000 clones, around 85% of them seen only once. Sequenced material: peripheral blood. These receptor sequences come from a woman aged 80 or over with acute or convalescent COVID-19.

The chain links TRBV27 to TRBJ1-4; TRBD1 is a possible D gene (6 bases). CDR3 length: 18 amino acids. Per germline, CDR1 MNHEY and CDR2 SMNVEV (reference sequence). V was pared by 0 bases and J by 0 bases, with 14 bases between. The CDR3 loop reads CASSLSATGSPTNEKLFF. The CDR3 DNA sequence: TGTGCCAGCAGTTTATCTGCGACAGGCTCTCCAACTAATGAAAAACTGTTTTTT.

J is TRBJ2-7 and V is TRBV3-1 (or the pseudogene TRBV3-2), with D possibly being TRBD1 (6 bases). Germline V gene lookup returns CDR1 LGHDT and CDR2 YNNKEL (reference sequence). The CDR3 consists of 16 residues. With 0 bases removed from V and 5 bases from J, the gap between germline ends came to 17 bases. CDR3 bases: TGTGCCAGCAGCCAAGATTTAAAGGGCAGGGGCCACGAGCAGTACTTC. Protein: CASSQDLKGRGHEQYF.

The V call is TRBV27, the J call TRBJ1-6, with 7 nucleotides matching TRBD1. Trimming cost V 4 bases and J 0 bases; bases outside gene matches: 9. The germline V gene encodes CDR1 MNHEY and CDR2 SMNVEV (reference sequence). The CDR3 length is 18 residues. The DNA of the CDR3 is TGTGCCAGCAGTTACACAGGGGTCGGGAGCTCCTATAATTCACCCCTCCACTTT. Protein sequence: CASSYTGVGSSYNSPLHF.

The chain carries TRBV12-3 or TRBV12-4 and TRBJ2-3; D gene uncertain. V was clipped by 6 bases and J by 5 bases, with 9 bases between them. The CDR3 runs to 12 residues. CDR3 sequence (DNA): TGTGCCAGCAGCATCTACGGAGATACGCAGTATTTT. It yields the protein CASSIYGDTQYF.

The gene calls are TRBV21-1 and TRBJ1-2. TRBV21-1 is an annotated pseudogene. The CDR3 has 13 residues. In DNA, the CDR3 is TGTGCCAGCTCGGAGGGGCCTAACTATGGCTACACCTTC. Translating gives CASSEGPNYGYTF.

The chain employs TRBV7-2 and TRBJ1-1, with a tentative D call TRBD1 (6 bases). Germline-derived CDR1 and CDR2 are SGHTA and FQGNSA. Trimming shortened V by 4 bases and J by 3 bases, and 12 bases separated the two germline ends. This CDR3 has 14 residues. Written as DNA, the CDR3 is TGTGCCAGCAGCTCGGACAGAAGGGACACTGAAGCTTTCTTT. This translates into CASSSDRRDTEAFF.

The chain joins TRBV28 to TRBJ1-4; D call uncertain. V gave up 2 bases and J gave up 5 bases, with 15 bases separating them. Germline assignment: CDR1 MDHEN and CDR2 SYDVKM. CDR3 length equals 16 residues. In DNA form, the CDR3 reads TGTGCCAGCAGTTTACCCGAACAGATAAACAATGAAAAACTGTTTTTT. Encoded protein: CASSLPEQINNEKLFF.

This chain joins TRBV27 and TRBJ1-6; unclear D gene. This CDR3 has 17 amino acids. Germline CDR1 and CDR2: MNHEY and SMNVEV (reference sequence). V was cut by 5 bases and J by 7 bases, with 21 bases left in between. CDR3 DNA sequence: TGTGCCAGCAGTCCCCGCATCCCTCACAGCCAGAATTCACCCCTCCACTTT. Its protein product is CASSPRIPHSQNSPLHF.

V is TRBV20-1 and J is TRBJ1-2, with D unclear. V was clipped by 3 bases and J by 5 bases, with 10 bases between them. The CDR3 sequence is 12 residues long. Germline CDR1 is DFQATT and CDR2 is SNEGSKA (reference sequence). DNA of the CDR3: TGCAGTGCTAGTCCAGCGGTTTATGGCTACACCTTC. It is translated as CSASPAVYGYTF.

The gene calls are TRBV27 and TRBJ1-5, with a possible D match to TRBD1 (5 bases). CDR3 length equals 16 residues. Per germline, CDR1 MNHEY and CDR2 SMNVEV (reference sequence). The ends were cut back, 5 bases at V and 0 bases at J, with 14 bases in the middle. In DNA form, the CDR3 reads TGTGCCAGCAGTCCTTCGGGGGAGGGTAGCAATCAGCCCCAGCATTTT. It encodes CASSPSGEGSNQPQHF.

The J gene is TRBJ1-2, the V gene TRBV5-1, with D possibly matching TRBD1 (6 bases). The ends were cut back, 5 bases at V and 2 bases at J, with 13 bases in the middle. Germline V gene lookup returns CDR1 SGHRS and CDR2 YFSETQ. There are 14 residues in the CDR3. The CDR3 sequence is CASRDGGANYGYTF. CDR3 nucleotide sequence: TGCGCCAGCAGGGATGGGGGCGCCAACTATGGCTACACCTTC.

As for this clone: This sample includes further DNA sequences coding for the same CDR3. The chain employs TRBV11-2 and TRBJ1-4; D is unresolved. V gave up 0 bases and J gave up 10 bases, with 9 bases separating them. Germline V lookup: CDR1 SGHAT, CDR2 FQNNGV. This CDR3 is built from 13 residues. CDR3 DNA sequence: TGTGCCAGCAGCTTAGATCGGGGTGGAAAACTGTTTTTT. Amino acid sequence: CASSLDRGGKLFF.

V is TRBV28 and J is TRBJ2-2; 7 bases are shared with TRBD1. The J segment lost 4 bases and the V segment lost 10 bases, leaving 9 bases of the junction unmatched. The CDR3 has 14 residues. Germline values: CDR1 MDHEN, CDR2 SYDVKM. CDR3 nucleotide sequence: TGTGCCACCGGCCAGGGGGATCGCACCGGGGAGCTGTTTTTT. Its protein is CATGQGDRTGELFF.

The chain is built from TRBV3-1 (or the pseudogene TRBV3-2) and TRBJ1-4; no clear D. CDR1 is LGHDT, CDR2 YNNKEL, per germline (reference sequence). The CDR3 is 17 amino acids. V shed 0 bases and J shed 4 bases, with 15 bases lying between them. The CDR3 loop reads CASSQDLRIGGNEKLFF. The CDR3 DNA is TGTGCCAGCAGCCAAGATTTGAGGATCGGTGGTAATGAAAAACTGTTTTTT.

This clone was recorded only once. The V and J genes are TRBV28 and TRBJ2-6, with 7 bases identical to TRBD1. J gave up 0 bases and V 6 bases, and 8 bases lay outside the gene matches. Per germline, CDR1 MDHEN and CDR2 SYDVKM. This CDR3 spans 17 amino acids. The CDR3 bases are TGTGCCAGCAGACTTGACAGGGTGAACTCTGGGGCCAACGTCCTGACTTTC. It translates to CASRLDRVNSGANVLTF.

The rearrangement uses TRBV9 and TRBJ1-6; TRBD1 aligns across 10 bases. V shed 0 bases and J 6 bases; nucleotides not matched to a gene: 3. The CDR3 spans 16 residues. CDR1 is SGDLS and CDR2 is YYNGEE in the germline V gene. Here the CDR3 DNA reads TGTGCCAGCAGCGTAGGGGGACAGGGGCCTAATTCACCCCTCCACTTT. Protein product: CASSVGGQGPNSPLHF. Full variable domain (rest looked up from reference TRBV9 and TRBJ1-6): DSGVTQTPKHLITATGQRVTLRCSPRSGDLSVYWYQQSLDQGLQFLIQYYNGEERAKGNILERFSAQQFPDLHSELNLSSLELGDSALYFCASSVGGQGPNSPLHFGNGTRLTVT.

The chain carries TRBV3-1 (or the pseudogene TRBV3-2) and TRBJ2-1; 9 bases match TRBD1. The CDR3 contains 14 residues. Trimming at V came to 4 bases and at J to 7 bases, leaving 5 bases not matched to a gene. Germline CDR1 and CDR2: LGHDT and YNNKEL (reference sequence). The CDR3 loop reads CASSPRDRVNEQFF. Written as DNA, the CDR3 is TGTGCCAGCAGCCCCCGGGACAGGGTAAATGAGCAGTTCTTC.

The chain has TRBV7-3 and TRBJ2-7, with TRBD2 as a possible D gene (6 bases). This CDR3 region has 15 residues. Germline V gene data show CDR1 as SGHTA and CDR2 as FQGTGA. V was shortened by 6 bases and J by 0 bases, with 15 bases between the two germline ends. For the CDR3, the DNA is TGTGCCAGCAGTTTGATGGGAGGAGGCTCCTACGAGCAGTACTTC. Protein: CASSLMGGGSYEQYF. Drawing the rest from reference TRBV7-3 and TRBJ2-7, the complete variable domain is GAGVSQTPSNKVTEKGKYVELRCDPISGHTALYWYRQSLGQGPEFLIYFQGTGAADDSGLPNDRFFAVRPEGSVSTLKIQRTERGDSAVYLCASSLMGGGSYEQYFGPGTRLTVT.

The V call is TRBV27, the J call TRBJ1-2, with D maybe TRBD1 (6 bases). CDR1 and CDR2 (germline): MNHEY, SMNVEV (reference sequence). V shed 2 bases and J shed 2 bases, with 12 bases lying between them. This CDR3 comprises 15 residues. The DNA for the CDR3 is TGTGCCAGCAGTTTACTGGCAGGGGCCAACTATGGCTACACCTTC. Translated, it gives CASSLLAGANYGYTF.

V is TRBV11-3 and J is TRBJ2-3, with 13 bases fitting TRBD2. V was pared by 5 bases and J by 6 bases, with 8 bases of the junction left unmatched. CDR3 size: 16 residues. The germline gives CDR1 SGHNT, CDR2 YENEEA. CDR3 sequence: CASSPRTSGGGDTQYF. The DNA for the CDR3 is TGTGCCAGCAGCCCCCGGACTAGCGGGGGTGGGGATACGCAGTATTTT.

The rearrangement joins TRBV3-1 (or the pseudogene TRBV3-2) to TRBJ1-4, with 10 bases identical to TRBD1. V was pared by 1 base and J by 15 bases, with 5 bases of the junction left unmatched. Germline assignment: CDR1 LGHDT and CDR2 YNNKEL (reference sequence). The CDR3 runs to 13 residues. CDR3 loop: CASSQGGTGAVFF. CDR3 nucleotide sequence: TGTGCCAGCAGCCAAGGTGGGACAGGGGCGGTGTTTTTT.

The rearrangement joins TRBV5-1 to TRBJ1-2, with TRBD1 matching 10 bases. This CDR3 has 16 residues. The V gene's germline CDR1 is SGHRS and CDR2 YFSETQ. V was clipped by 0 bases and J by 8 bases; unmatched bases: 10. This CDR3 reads CASSLGQGARSGGYTF. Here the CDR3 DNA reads TGCGCCAGCAGCTTGGGACAGGGGGCACGTTCGGGAGGCTACACCTTC. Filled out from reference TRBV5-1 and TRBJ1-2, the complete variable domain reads KAGVTQTPRYLIKTRGQQVTLSCSPISGHRSVSWYQQTPGQGLQFLFEYFSETQRNKGNFPGRFSGRQFSNSRSEMNVSTLELGDSALYLCASSLGQGARSGGYTFGSGTRLTVV.

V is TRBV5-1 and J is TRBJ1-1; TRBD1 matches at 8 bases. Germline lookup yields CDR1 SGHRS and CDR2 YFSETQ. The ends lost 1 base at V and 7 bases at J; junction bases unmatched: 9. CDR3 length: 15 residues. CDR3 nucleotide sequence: TGCGCCAGCAGCTTGTTCGACAGGGGATCAGGTGAAGCTTTCTTT. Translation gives CASSLFDRGSGEAFF.

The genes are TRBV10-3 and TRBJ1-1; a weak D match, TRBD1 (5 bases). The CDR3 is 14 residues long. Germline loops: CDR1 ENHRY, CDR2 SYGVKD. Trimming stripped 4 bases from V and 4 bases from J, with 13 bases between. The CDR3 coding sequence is TGTGCCATCAGTGCACAGGTCGGGGGCACTGAAGCTTTCTTT. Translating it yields CAISAQVGGTEAFF.

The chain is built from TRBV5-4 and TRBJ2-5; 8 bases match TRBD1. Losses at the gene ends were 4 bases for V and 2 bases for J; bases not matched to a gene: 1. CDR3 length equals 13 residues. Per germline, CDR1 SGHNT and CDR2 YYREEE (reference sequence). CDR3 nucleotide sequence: TGTGCCAGCAGCCGGACAGGGCAAGAGACCCAGTACTTC. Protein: CASSRTGQETQYF.

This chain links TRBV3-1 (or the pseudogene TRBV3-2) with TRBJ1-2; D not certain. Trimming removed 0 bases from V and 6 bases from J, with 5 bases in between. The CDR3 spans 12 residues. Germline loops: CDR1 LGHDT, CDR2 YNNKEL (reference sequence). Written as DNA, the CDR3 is TGTGCCAGCAGCCAAGAAAGAGATGGCTACACCTTC. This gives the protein CASSQERDGYTF.

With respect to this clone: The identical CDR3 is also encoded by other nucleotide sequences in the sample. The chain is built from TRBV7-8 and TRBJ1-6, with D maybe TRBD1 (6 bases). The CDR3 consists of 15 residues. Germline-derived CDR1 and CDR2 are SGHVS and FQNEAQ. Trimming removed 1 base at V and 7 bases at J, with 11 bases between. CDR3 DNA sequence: TGTGCCAGCAGCTTAGGGCAGGGGCTCAATTCACCCCTCCACTTT. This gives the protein CASSLGQGLNSPLHF.

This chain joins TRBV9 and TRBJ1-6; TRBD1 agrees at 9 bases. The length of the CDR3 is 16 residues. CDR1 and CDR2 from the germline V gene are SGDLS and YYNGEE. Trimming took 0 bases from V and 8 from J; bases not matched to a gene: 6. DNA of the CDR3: TGTGCCAGCAGCGTAGGGACAGGGGACGGATATTCACCCCTCCACTTT. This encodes CASSVGTGDGYSPLHF.

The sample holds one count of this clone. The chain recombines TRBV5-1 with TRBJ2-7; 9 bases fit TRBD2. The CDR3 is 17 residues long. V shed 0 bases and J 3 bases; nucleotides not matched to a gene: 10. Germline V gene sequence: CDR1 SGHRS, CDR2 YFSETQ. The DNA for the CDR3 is TGCGCCAGCAGCTTGGCCGGGGATAGCGGGGGATACTACGAGCAGTACTTC. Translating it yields CASSLAGDSGGYYEQYF.

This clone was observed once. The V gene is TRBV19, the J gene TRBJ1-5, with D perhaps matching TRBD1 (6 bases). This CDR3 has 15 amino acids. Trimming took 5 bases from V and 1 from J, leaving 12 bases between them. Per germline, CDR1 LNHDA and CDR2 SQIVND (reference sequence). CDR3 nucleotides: TGTGCCAGTAGTTTCACAGGGAACAGCAATCAGCCCCAGCATTTT. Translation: CASSFTGNSNQPQHF.

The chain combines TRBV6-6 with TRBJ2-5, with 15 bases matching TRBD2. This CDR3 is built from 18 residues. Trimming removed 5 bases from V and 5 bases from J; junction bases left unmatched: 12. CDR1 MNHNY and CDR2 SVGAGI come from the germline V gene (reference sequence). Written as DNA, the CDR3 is TGTGCCAGCAGTCTCGGGACTAGCGGGGGGTTGGCAGGGGAGACCCAGTACTTC. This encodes CASSLGTSGGLAGETQYF.

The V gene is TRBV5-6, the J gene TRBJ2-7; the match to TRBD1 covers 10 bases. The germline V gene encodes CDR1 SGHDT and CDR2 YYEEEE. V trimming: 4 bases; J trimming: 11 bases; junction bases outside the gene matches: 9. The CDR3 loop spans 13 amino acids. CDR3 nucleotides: TGTGCCAGCAGCATAGGGACAGGGGTCGGTAAGTACTTC. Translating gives CASSIGTGVGKYF.